This TCR beta chain was obtained from a study of blood T cells in healthy people across ages (dated by TCRdb to between 2014 and 2017). The study in broad terms: In model experiments, template switching captured roughly one uniquely barcoded TCR beta cDNA molecule for every two T cells. Using deep sequencing normalized with unique cDNA molecular identifiers, the study measured how TCR beta repertoire diversity changes with age. The donors were divided into four age groups: young (average roughly 15 years), middle-aged (around 37), aged (about 60) and long-lived (approximately 74). To avoid experimental bias, donors of different ages were randomly spread across the sequencing lanes. The study analyzed two additional independent replicas of 1 million unique cDNA reads from the same blood draw for two donors, one aged 18 to 29 and one aged 80 or older. Study-level results and caveats: Compared with the aged group, the long-lived group had more naive CD4+ T cells, fewer expanded clones and increased TCR diversity, suggesting age selection. Bulk unsorted PBMC profiling prevented conclusive comparison of naive and antigen-experienced compartments. Donor CMV infection status was unknown, potentially confounding age-related changes in expanded clonotypes. A strong correlation was found between observed TCR beta diversity and the percentage of naive T cells measured by flow cytometry. Observed TCR beta diversity per million T cells fell roughly linearly with age, and a significant reduction was already apparent by age approximately 40. Estimates of total diversity from one million sequenced T cells were regarded as lower bounds and underestimates.

Libraries were built with 5' RACE. The data were produced on an Illumina HiSeq 2500. A second PCR of about 7 to 12 cycles was run with a J-beta primer mix and a sample-barcoded 5' primer. A unique molecular identifier was introduced onto each TCR beta cDNA molecule by a template-switch 5' adaptor carrying 12 random nucleotides. Each sample yielded at least 2.5 million CDR3-containing paired-end reads. First-strand cDNA was synthesized from all RNA with the Mint cDNA synthesis kit, primed by a TRBC-specific oligonucleotide. Following uracil-DNA glycosylase treatment, a first 18-cycle PCR with universal primers M1SS and BC2_uni_R was performed on all cDNA. On the authors' methods: Normalization of each sample was performed by random selection of 1 million high-quality reads, each carrying a distinct molecular identifier. Instead of being binned into consensus sequences, reads that shared molecular identifiers were thrown out. CDR3 identification, clonotype clustering and error correction used MiTCR with a Q25 quality threshold and the strictest error-elimination algorithm. A nonparametric unseen species model with Euler transformation was used to estimate a lower bound on total TCR beta diversity. TCRdb trimmed public reads at Q25 via fastp, called clones via MiXCR and kept in-frame beta chains. Entries are consolidated by CDR3 protein sequence, retaining the most common genes and DNA. These V and J calls rely on TCRdb rather than the paper's analysis. This sample lists hundreds of thousands of distinct CDR3 sequences; 49% were detected once. The ten largest clones capture 30% to 40% of the sample.

V sheds 5 bases and J sheds 6 bases, leaving 16 bases between their ends. The CDR3 runs 14 residues from the cysteine to the phenylalanine. Of all the DNA, just the CDR3 is kept, 42 bases in frame from base 1. The germline V gene encodes CDR1 SGHTA and CDR2 FQGNSA. The donors were roughly 39 Caucasian individuals from Russia, aged 6 to 90 years, who were systemically healthy. Each donor gave about 9.7 milliliters of peripheral blood, drawn into EDTA-treated Vacutainer tubes. PBMCs were isolated by Ficoll-Paque density-gradient centrifugation, with at least 6 million obtained per sample. Total RNA was extracted from PBMCs with Trizol reagent, with at least 6 micrograms obtained per sample. The percentages of naive CD45RAhigh/CD27high T cells were determined by flow cytometry on a PBMC aliquot from every donor. This clonotype has at least ten counts. It has no known antigen specificity. There are no base qualities to consult, and no much larger clone falls within one base.

The rearrangement combines TRBV7-2 with TRBJ2-5, with a weak D call of TRBD1 (6 bases match). The clonotype originates from an older woman in good health. Source material: blood. Here is the DNA: TGTGCCAGCAGCCCGACTACAGGGACAAAGACCCAGTACTTC. It is translated as CASSPTTGTKTQYF.